What follows is one T cell receptor (beta chain) and its context. TCRdb's table, derived via immunoSEQ multiplex PCR, lists solely in-frame clones and lacks some. The sample includes around 350,000 clones, just over 85% seen only once; the top ten take 0.65% to 0.95%. Germline lookup yields CDR1 MGHRA and CDR2 YSYEKL. Trimming cost V 3 bases and J 0 bases, with 27 bases left between them. CDR3 length: 21 residues. This entry is derived from a study of cytomegalovirus exposure and HLA in healthy donors. The sequence was collected from a woman aged 18 to 35 in good health and CMV-seronegative. Sequenced: PBMCs. The chain joins TRBV4-1 to TRBJ2-1; D might be TRBD2 (5 bases). CDR3: CASSQDLSGYPAPFSYNEQFF. CDR3 bases: TGCGCCAGCAGCCAGGATCTTTCGGGGTACCCAGCCCCCTTCTCCTACAATGAGCAGTTCTTC.